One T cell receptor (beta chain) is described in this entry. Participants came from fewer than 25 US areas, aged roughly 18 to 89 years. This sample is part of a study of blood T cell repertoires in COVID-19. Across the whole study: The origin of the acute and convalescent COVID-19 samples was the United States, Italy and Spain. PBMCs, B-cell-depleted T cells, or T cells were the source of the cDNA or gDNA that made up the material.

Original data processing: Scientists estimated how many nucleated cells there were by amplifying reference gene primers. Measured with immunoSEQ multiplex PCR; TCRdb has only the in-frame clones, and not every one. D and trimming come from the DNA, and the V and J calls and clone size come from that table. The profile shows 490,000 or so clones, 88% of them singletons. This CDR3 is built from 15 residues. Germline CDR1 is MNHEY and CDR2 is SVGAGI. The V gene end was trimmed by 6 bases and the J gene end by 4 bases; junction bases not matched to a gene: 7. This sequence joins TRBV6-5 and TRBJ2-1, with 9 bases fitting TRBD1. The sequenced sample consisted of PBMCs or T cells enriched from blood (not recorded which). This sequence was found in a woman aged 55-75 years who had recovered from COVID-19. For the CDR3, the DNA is TGTGCCAGCAGGGCCCCGGGACAGGGATACAATGAGCAGTTCTTC. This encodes CASRAPGQGYNEQFF.